These 10 T cell receptor beta chains came from one sample sequenced in a study of beta chain features in type 1 diabetes listed by TCRdb under 2018. The library was prepared using the immunoSEQ multiplex PCR assay. The entire isolated RNA was reverse transcribed using the High Capacity cDNA Reverse Transcription Kit, and thus expressed TCRB transcripts were sequenced. What TCRdb holds here is the immuneACCESS table cut down to in-frame rearrangements. Part of the clones is not present; checked against another copy, under half of the missing clones reflect an unresolved V gene, and the others are unexplained. This sample holds about 360,000 clones; around an eighth were observed only once. The leading ten clones occupy less than 0.02% of the sample. Sequencing was carried out using naive CD4+ T cells from blood. Reading the label with the study, this specimen's cell subset or site is: true naive CD4+ T cells. These receptor sequences come from a young man in good health.

The CDR3 protein is CASSFPAMTSGGAGDTQYF. The DNA for the CDR3 is TGTGCCAGCAGCTTCCCCGCTATGACTAGCGGGGGGGCGGGAGATACGCAGTATTTT. V and J are TRBV5-6 and TRBJ2-3; 14 nucleotides match TRBD2. Germline V gene lookup returns CDR1 SGHDT and CDR2 YYEEEE. V shed 2 bases and J 5 bases; nucleotides not matched to a gene: 13. The CDR3 loop spans 19 amino acids.

The chain couples TRBV6-4 to TRBJ2-1; no clear D. CDR1 is MRHNA and CDR2 is SNTAGT in the germline V gene. This CDR3 comprises 16 residues. V lost 1 base, J lost 7 bases, and 17 bases lay in between. CDR3 sequence reads: CASSDFSPVRVNEQFF. In nucleotides, the CDR3 is TGTGCCAGCAGTGACTTTTCCCCGGTTCGAGTTAATGAGCAGTTCTTC.

The V call is TRBV5-6, the J call TRBJ2-2, with D possibly TRBD2 on 5 matching bases. The germline V gene has CDR1 SGHDT and CDR2 YYEEEE. Trimming took off 0 bases at V and 6 bases at J, with 12 bases between the two ends. CDR3 length equals 15 residues. The CDR3 is CASSLVLAGPGELFF. DNA of the CDR3: TGTGCCAGCAGCTTGGTGCTAGCTGGGCCCGGGGAGCTGTTTTTT.

This chain joins TRBV7-9 and TRBJ2-3, with TRBD1 matching over 10 bases. The CDR3 is 18 residues long. CDR1 and CDR2 (germline): SEHNR, FQNEAQ (reference sequence). Germline trimming cut 9 bases from V and 2 bases from J; bases unmatched to any gene: 17. The CDR3 DNA sequence: TGTGCCAGTCTCATGGGCGCCGGGACAGGGGTTAACACAGATACGCAGTATTTT. Encoded protein: CASLMGAGTGVNTDTQYF.

The chain is built from TRBV21-1 and TRBJ2-3; the D call of TRBD2 is as the table states it, not checked on the DNA. TRBV21-1 corresponds to a pseudogene. The CDR3 is made up of 17 amino acids. The chain's CDR3 is CASSPRTSGSEGDTQYF. DNA of the CDR3: TGTGCCAGCAGCCCGAGGACTAGCGGGAGTGAAGGGGATACGCAGTATTTT.

This clone has only a few counts. The CDR3 sequence: CASSSLGSYEAFF. CDR3 nucleotide sequence: TGTGCCAGCAGTTCGTTGGGCAGTTATGAAGCTTTCTTT. This chain links TRBV28 with TRBJ1-1; D uncertain. There are 13 residues in the CDR3. V was pared by 4 bases and J by 7 bases, with 13 bases between. The V gene's germline CDR1 is MDHEN and CDR2 SYDVKM.

The sample holds a few counts of this clone. The chain recombines TRBV4-1 with TRBJ1-2; 8 nucleotides line up with TRBD1. V dropped 6 bases and J dropped 5; count of bases not matched to a gene: 8. CDR3 length: 14 residues. Germline lookup yields CDR1 MGHRA and CDR2 YSYEKL. Written as DNA, the CDR3 is TGCGCCAGCAGTGGAACCGACAGGGGTTATGGCTACACCTTC. Its protein is CASSGTDRGYGYTF.

This clone has more than one count but fewer than ten. The rearrangement joins TRBV28 to TRBJ2-5; D gene uncertain. Germline CDR1 and CDR2: MDHEN and SYDVKM. Between the trimmed V and J ends, which lost 6 bases and 7 bases, there was a span of 15 bases. The CDR3 loop spans 13 amino acids. The CDR3 loop reads CASRTPGLGTQYF. The CDR3 DNA reads TGTGCCAGCAGAACCCCAGGCCTTGGGACCCAGTACTTC.

This clone turned up a few times. V usage is TRBV2 and J usage is TRBJ2-7; perhaps TRBD1 as D (5 bases). The CDR3 is made up of 16 amino acids. The germline CDR1 and CDR2 sequences are SNHLY and FYNNEI. The ends were cut back, 0 bases at V and 0 bases at J, with 12 bases in the middle. CDR3 bases: TGTGCCAGCAGTGAAGCTCACAGGCGTGGCTCCTACGAGCAGTACTTC. Translating gives CASSEAHRRGSYEQYF. The entire variable domain, with the rest obtained from reference TRBV2 and TRBJ2-7, is as follows: EPEVTQTPSHQVTQMGQEVILRCVPISNHLYFYWYRQILGQKVEFLVSFYNNEISEKSEIFDDQFSVERPDGSNFTLKIRSTKLEDSAMYFCASSEAHRRGSYEQYFGPGTRLTVT.

This clone was observed a handful of times. This rearrangement joins TRBV11-1 to TRBJ2-2, with D tentatively TRBD1 (5 bases). Germline-derived CDR1 and CDR2 are SGHAT and FQDESV (reference sequence). The CDR3 totals 13 residues. V lost 6 bases, J lost 6 bases, and 11 bases lay in between. CDR3 protein: CASRPQGPGELFF. CDR3 bases: TGTGCCAGCAGGCCTCAGGGTCCCGGGGAGCTGTTTTTT. Full variable domain (missing parts from reference TRBV11-1 and TRBJ2-2): EAEVAQSPRYKITEKSQAVAFWCDPISGHATLYWYRQILGQGPELLVQFQDESVVDDSQLPKDRFSAERLKGVDSTLKIQPAELGDSAMYLCASRPQGPGELFFGEGSRLTVL.